These T cell receptor beta chains were read from a single sample in a study of blood T cell repertoires in COVID-19. Libraries were prepared by immunoSEQ multiplex PCR; TCRdb keeps only in-frame clonotypes and omits some of them. The sample records about 78,000 clones, 60% to 85% being singletons. Material for sequencing was peripheral blood. Receptors originate from a human donor in a cohort sampled during active COVID-19. Each CDR3 is given with its conserved first and last residue. A D gene is named only where the DNA matches it firmly. Only some rows state a clone size, as once, few, many or a class for expanded clones.

TRBV9	NA	NA	TRBJ1-2	CASSGTDYGYTF	TGTGCCAGCAGCGGGACAGATTATGGCTACACCTTC
TRBV3-1/TRBV3-2	NA	NA	TRBJ2-7	CASSHKGSKGEQYF	TGTGCCAGCAGCCATAAAGGGAGCAAAGGGGAGCAGTACTTC
TRBV3-1/TRBV3-2	TRBD2	NA	TRBJ2-5	CASSQVVTSGAKETQYF	TGTGCCAGCAGCCAAGTGGTAACTAGCGGGGCGAAAGAGACCCAGTACTTC
TRBV5-1	NA	NA	TRBJ2-3	CASSGRDTSTDTQYF	TGCGCCAGCAGCGGCCGGGACACTAGCACAGATACGCAGTATTTT
TRBV5-1	NA	NA	TRBJ1-4	CASSPVLATNEKLFF	TGCGCCAGCAGCCCAGTCCTTGCAACTAATGAAAAACTGTTTTTT
TRBV2	NA	NA	TRBJ2-5	CASSWGGETQYF	TGTGCCAGCAGTTGGGGAGGAGAGACCCAGTACTTC
TRBV11-2	NA	NA	TRBJ1-2	CASSLDRVGTNYGYTF	TGTGCCAGCAGCTTAGACAGGGTGGGAACTAACTATGGCTACACCTTC
TRBV3-1/TRBV3-2	TRBD1	NA	TRBJ1-1	CASSYLGRGQGAFF	TGTGCCAGCAGCTATTTGGGCAGGGGGCAAGGAGCTTTCTTT
TRBV5-4	TRBD1	once	TRBJ1-1	CASRPGTGGSMNTEAFF	TGTGCCAGCAGACCCGGGACAGGGGGGTCTATGAACACTGAAGCTTTCTTT
TRBV30	NA	NA	TRBJ1-1	CAWRVRGNTEAFF	TGTGCCTGGAGGGTGCGGGGGAACACTGAAGCTTTCTTT
TRBV5-1	TRBD1	NA	TRBJ1-2	CASSYNGQGRDGYTF	TGCGCCAGCAGCTATAATGGACAGGGGAGAGATGGCTACACCTTC
TRBV29-1	TRBD1	few	TRBJ2-2	CSAGGTGITGELFF	TGCAGCGCGGGTGGGACAGGGATCACCGGGGAGCTGTTTTTT
TRBV18	TRBD1	NA	TRBJ1-2	CASSGGGTGGGYTF	TGTGCCAGCTCCGGAGGTGGGACAGGGGGTGGCTACACCTTC
TRBV28	TRBD2	NA	TRBJ2-3	CASSLWGLASDTQYF	TGTGCCAGCAGTTTATGGGGACTAGCTTCAGATACGCAGTATTTT
TRBV5-1	TRBD1	NA	TRBJ1-2	CASSSDRGDYTF	TGCGCCAGCAGCTCGGACAGGGGAGACTACACCTTC
TRBV7-2	NA	few	TRBJ1-5	CASSPTSGTRNQPQHF	TGTGCCAGCAGCCCTACCTCCGGGACACGGAATCAGCCCCAGCATTTT
TRBV18	TRBD2	NA	TRBJ2-5	CASSPVGTSGGLQETQYF	TGTGCCAGCTCACCAGTCGGGACTAGCGGGGGCCTCCAAGAGACCCAGTACTTC
TRBV6-6	NA	NA	TRBJ1-1	CASSYAGNTEAFF	TGTGCCAGCAGTTATGCAGGGAACACTGAAGCTTTCTTT